These 24 T cell receptor beta chains were all obtained from the same sample, sequenced in a study of blood T cell repertoires in COVID-19. Profiling relied on immunoSEQ multiplex PCR, and the TCRdb table lists in-frame clones only, not all of them. The top ten clones hold more than 25% of a sample with about 170,000 clones, less than 90% of them seen once. The specimen was peripheral blood. These receptors all come from a man in his fifties or sixties with acute or convalescent COVID-19.

The chain has TRBV11-2 and TRBJ2-7, with TRBD2 as a possible D gene (5 bases). CDR1 is SGHAT and CDR2 is FQNNGV in the germline V gene. Trimming took 3 bases from V and 0 from J, leaving 15 bases between them. The CDR3 sequence is 16 residues long. CDR3 protein: CASSLPLSARSYEQYF. The CDR3 DNA follows: TGTGCCAGCAGCTTGCCTCTTAGCGCCCGCTCCTACGAGCAGTACTTC.

The chain couples TRBV24-1 to TRBJ2-2; 7 bases line up with TRBD1. The CDR3 totals 17 residues. Germline values: CDR1 KGHDR, CDR2 SFDVKD. V shed 6 bases, J shed 1 base, and the junction held 10 bases outside the gene matches. CDR3 in DNA: TGTGCCACCAGTTCCAACCCCGGGACAGAGAACACCGGGGAGCTGTTTTTT. This gives the protein CATSSNPGTENTGELFF.

The gene calls are TRBV5-1 and TRBJ1-1; perhaps TRBD1 as D (5 bases). V was trimmed by 4 bases and J by 1 base, leaving 8 bases between them. This CDR3 region has 13 residues. Germline loops: CDR1 SGHRS, CDR2 YFSETQ. CDR3 sequence: CASSPDKNTEAFF. The CDR3 DNA reads TGCGCCAGCAGCCCGGACAAGAACACTGAAGCTTTCTTT.

The chain links TRBV7-3 to TRBJ1-6; D is possibly TRBD1 (5 bases). Trimming stripped 5 bases from V and 9 bases from J, with 17 bases between. CDR1 is SGHTA, CDR2 FQGTGA, per germline. This CDR3 spans 15 amino acids. The CDR3 bases are TGTGCCAGCAGCCCGAGTGGGGCTGTCGGTTCACCCCTCCACTTT. Translation: CASSPSGAVGSPLHF. Full variable domain (remainder filled in from reference TRBV7-3 and TRBJ1-6): GAGVSQTPSNKVTEKGKYVELRCDPISGHTALYWYRQSLGQGPEFLIYFQGTGAADDSGLPNDRFFAVRPEGSVSTLKIQRTERGDSAVYLCASSPSGAVGSPLHFGNGTRLTVT.

This clone appeared once. The rearrangement joins TRBV7-6 to TRBJ1-4; 7 nucleotides align to TRBD1. Germline V gene lookup returns CDR1 SGHVS and CDR2 FNYEAQ. This CDR3 comprises 15 residues. Unmatched junction bases numbered 3, after V lost 3 bases and J lost 2 bases. In nucleotides, the CDR3 is TGTGCCAGCAGCTTCACAGGGGCGACTAATGAAAAACTGTTTTTT. It yields the protein CASSFTGATNEKLFF. The entire variable domain, with the rest obtained from reference TRBV7-6 and TRBJ1-4, is as follows: GAGVSQSPRYKVTKRGQDVALRCDPISGHVSLYWYRQALGQGPEFLTYFNYEAQQDKSGLPNDRFSAERPEGSISTLTIQRTEQRDSAMYRCASSFTGATNEKLFFGSGTQLSVL.

V usage is TRBV23-1 and J usage is TRBJ1-6; D is perhaps TRBD1 (5 bases). TRBV23-1 is marked as an open reading frame, function uncertain. This CDR3 spans 16 amino acids. The V end was cut by 3 bases, the J end by 8 bases, with 17 bases between. The CDR3 sequence is CASSHPPDMGHSPLHF. The CDR3 DNA follows: TGCGCCAGCAGTCACCCTCCGGACATGGGGCATTCACCCCTCCACTTT.

V and J are TRBV7-2 and TRBJ1-2; TRBD1 matches at 7 bases. Germline CDR1 SGHTA, CDR2 FQGNSA. The CDR3 spans 13 residues. Trimming at V came to 2 bases and at J to 6 bases, leaving 3 bases not matched to a gene. Written as DNA, the CDR3 is TGTGCCAGCAGCTTACAGAGGGGGCATGGCTACACCTTC. Translation gives CASSLQRGHGYTF.

Here the CDR3 reads CASSTTGVSYNEQFF. The CDR3, as DNA: TGTGCCAGTAGTACGACAGGGGTCTCCTACAATGAGCAGTTCTTC. The chain employs TRBV19 and TRBJ2-1, with 8 bases matching TRBD1. J gave up 0 bases and V 4 bases, and 2 bases lay outside the gene matches. The CDR3 totals 15 residues. The germline CDR1 and CDR2 sequences are LNHDA and SQIVND (reference sequence).

For the CDR3, the DNA is TGTGCCAGCGCAGGGTCGTTCAACATTCAGTACTTC. It specifies CASAGSFNIQYF. The V gene is TRBV3-1 (or the pseudogene TRBV3-2), the J gene TRBJ2-4; a possible D gene is TRBD1 (5 bases). There are 12 residues in the CDR3. Trimming removed 8 bases from V and 7 bases from J, with 12 bases in between. Germline lookup yields CDR1 LGHDT and CDR2 YNNKEL (reference sequence).

The genes are TRBV27 and TRBJ1-1, with TRBD1 matching over 7 bases. CDR3 length equals 15 residues. With V trimmed by 1 base and J by 2 bases, 4 bases remained unmatched. CDR1 is MNHEY, CDR2 SMNVEV, per germline (reference sequence). As DNA, the CDR3 is TGTGCCAGCAGTTTATACCCAGGGGGAAACACTGAAGCTTTCTTT. Translation gives CASSLYPGGNTEAFF.

The chain recombines TRBV6-5 with TRBJ1-1; D may be TRBD1 (5 bases). Trimming stripped 6 bases from V and 7 bases from J, with 9 bases between. Germline CDR1 and CDR2: MNHEY and SVGAGI. The CDR3 totals 11 residues. The CDR3 region has the DNA TGTGCCAGCAGCAGGACATATGAAGCTTTCTTT. Its translation: CASSRTYEAFF.

This clone was observed a handful of times. CDR3 DNA: TGTGCCAGCAGCGCGGGACCCGATCAGCCCCAGCATTTT. It is translated as CASSAGPDQPQHF. The chain employs TRBV7-3 and TRBJ1-5, with a weak D call TRBD1 (5 bases). The CDR3 has 13 residues. CDR1 and CDR2 (germline): SGHTA, FQGTGA. V was shortened by 5 bases and J by 5 bases, with 10 bases between the two germline ends.

The CDR3 nucleotides are TGTGCCAGCAGCTTGATAGGGACGGCCACAGGGATGAACACTGAAGCTTTCTTT. Its protein is CASSLIGTATGMNTEAFF. The chain recombines TRBV7-3 with TRBJ1-1, with D perhaps matching TRBD1 (6 bases). The CDR3 has 18 amino acids. Trimming left V 3 bases short and J 0 bases short, with 20 bases between. Germline CDR1 SGHTA, CDR2 FQGTGA.

The V and J genes are TRBV6-1 and TRBJ2-7; 9 bases agree with TRBD2. The trim removed 2 bases at V and 5 bases at J, leaving 7 bases unmatched. This CDR3 contains 15 residues. Looked up from germline, CDR1 is MNHNS and CDR2 is SASEGT. The CDR3 loop reads CASSEWSGGTDEQYV. The CDR3 nucleotides read TGTGCCAGCAGTGAATGGAGCGGGGGGACCGACGAGCAGTACGTC.

The chain carries TRBV5-1 and TRBJ2-7; tentative D call: TRBD1 (5 bases). This CDR3 has 14 amino acids. The V end lost 1 base, the J end lost 3 bases, and 11 bases lay between the germline ends. Germline V gives CDR1 SGHRS, CDR2 YFSETQ. The CDR3 coding sequence is TGCGCCAGCAGCTTGTCAGGGTGTCACTACGAGCAGTACGTC. It specifies CASSLSGCHYEQYV.

V gene TRBV7-2 combines with J gene TRBJ1-1, with 8 bases aligning to TRBD1. This CDR3 region has 16 residues. After removal of 0 bases from V and 1 base from J, the junction contained 4 bases not matched to a gene. CDR1 SGHTA and CDR2 FQGNSA come from the germline V gene. The chain's CDR3 is CASSLARTGKNTEAFF. CDR3 bases: TGTGCCAGCAGCTTAGCGCGGACAGGGAAGAACACTGAAGCTTTCTTT.

The chain joins TRBV5-4 to TRBJ2-7, with D tentatively TRBD1 (6 bases). The V and J ends lost 4 bases and 2 bases respectively, with 13 bases between them. The CDR3 runs 14 residues. The germline V gene encodes CDR1 SGHNT and CDR2 YYREEE (reference sequence). In nucleotides, the CDR3 is TGTGCCAGCAGCCCAAGGACAGAGCCCTACGAGCAGTACTTC. It specifies CASSPRTEPYEQYF.

V usage is TRBV6-1 and J usage is TRBJ2-2; D possibly corresponds to TRBD1 (6 bases). V lost 2 bases, J lost 3 bases, and 22 bases lay in between. This CDR3 has 19 amino acids. The germline V gene encodes CDR1 MNHNS and CDR2 SASEGT. The CDR3 nucleotides read TGTGCCAGCAGTGAACGGAGGACCCAGACAGGTGTCTACACCGGGGAGCTGTTTTTT. As protein: CASSERRTQTGVYTGELFF.

CDR3 protein: CASSGVQGAGEQFF. The CDR3 region has the DNA TGTGCCAGCAGCGGGGTGCAGGGGGCTGGTGAGCAGTTCTTC. This sequence joins TRBV11-3 and TRBJ2-1, with 8 nucleotides matching TRBD1. The CDR3 spans 14 residues. J was trimmed by 9 bases and V by 5 bases; bases with no gene match: 9. Germline-derived CDR1 and CDR2 are SGHNT and YENEEA.

The chain uses TRBV27 and TRBJ1-1; 9 bases agree with TRBD1. Germline assignment: CDR1 MNHEY and CDR2 SMNVEV (reference sequence). The length of the CDR3 is 15 residues. After removal of 6 bases from V and 9 bases from J, the junction contained 14 bases not matched to a gene. The CDR3 loop is CASSRGDRDLGKAFF. CDR3 coding DNA: TGTGCCAGCAGCCGGGGGGACAGGGACTTGGGAAAAGCTTTCTTT.

The chain couples TRBV5-5 to TRBJ1-5; D is perhaps TRBD1 (6 bases). Germline V gives CDR1 SGHKS, CDR2 YYEKEE (reference sequence). V dropped 4 bases and J dropped 0 bases, with 17 bases sitting between them. This CDR3 has 17 residues. The CDR3, as DNA: TGTGCCAGCAGCCTAGGACAGCGTCCAAATAGCAATCAGCCCCAGCATTTT. Translation: CASSLGQRPNSNQPQHF. The full variable domain, rest sourced from reference TRBV5-5 and TRBJ1-5, is DAGVTQSPTHLIKTRGQQVTLRCSPISGHKSVSWYQQVLGQGPQFIFQYYEKEERGRGNFPDRFSARQFPNYSSELNVNALLLGDSALYLCASSLGQRPNSNQPQHFGDGTRLSIL.

The V and J genes are TRBV7-9 and TRBJ1-2; TRBD1 matches 9 bases. The germline gives CDR1 SEHNR, CDR2 FQNEAQ (reference sequence). V was clipped by 0 bases and J by 4 bases; unmatched bases: 3. The CDR3 contains 15 residues. CDR3 nucleotides: TGTGCCAGCAGCTTAGCCCAGACAGGGGGCTATGGCTACACCTTC. It is translated as CASSLAQTGGYGYTF. The whole variable domain, remainder taken from reference TRBV7-9 and TRBJ1-2, is DTGVSQNPRHKITKRGQNVTFRCDPISEHNRLYWYRQTLGQGPEFLTYFQNEAQLEKSRLLSDRFSAERPKGSFSTLEIQRTEQGDSAMYLCASSLAQTGGYGYTFGSGTRLTVV.

This clone occurred many times. The rearrangement links TRBV9 to TRBJ1-6, with TRBD1 as a possible D gene (5 bases). The CDR3 is 15 residues long. V gave up 0 bases and J gave up 6 bases, with 10 bases separating them. CDR1 SGDLS and CDR2 YYNGEE come from the germline V gene. The CDR3 DNA is TGTGCCAGCAGCGTAGGGGGCGGATCTAATTCACCCCTCCACTTT. Translated, it gives CASSVGGGSNSPLHF.

This clone was recorded only once. This sample includes further DNA sequences coding for the same CDR3. The rearrangement joins TRBV9 to TRBJ1-5; the D gene is possibly TRBD1 (5 bases). The CDR3 spans 12 residues. Germline CDR1 SGDLS, CDR2 YYNGEE. V was pared by 7 bases and J by 2 bases, with 7 bases between. CDR3 region: CASGGGNQPQHF. The CDR3 DNA sequence: TGTGCCAGCGGAGGGGGCAATCAGCCCCAGCATTTT.